Sequencing of this T cell receptor (beta chain) was carried out in a study of blood T cell repertoires in COVID-19. Method: immunoSEQ multiplex PCR; TCRdb's copy keeps in-frame clones and lacks some. The data contain roughly 230,000 clones, about 80% of them singletons. The CDR3 contains 13 residues. Germline CDR1 is SGHNT and CDR2 is YYREEE (reference sequence). V was clipped by 5 bases and J by 5 bases; unmatched bases: 4. The source is a woman between 45 and 65 years old with acute or convalescent COVID-19. Sequences were obtained from peripheral blood. The chain couples TRBV5-4 to TRBJ2-5; TRBD1 agrees at 9 bases. The CDR3 DNA reads TGTGCCAGCAGTACAGGGGGCGGGGAGACCCAGTACTTC. The encoded protein is CASSTGGGETQYF.